Below are 27 T cell receptor beta chains sequenced from a single sample in a study of T cells in Graves' hyperthyroidism and ophthalmopathy. The TCR beta CDR3 regions underwent amplification using RNA transcripts as the source. The HTBI primer set was used in a first-round RT-PCR of the TCR CDR3. TCRdb fed the multiplex PCR reads into MiXCR, producing one record per CDR3 protein. The sample consists of around 300,000 distinct CDR3 sequences, less than 30% of them appearing once. Sequenced sample: blood. These receptor sequences come from a man in his forties or fifties with Graves' hyperthyroidism that later progressed to Graves' ophthalmopathy.

This rearrangement joins TRBV12-3 or TRBV12-4 to TRBJ2-7, with D maybe TRBD2 (5 bases). The CDR3 is 12 residues long. With 11 bases removed from V and 5 bases from J, the gap between germline ends came to 16 bases. The CDR3 DNA reads as TGTGCCTCCCGAGGGATAGTCAACGAGCAGTACTTC. It specifies CASRGIVNEQYF.

The chain links TRBV27 to TRBJ2-5, with TRBD2 as a possible D gene (5 bases). The V end was cut by 3 bases, the J end by 4 bases, with 12 bases between. Looked up from germline, CDR1 is MNHEY and CDR2 is SMNVEV (reference sequence). CDR3 size: 14 residues. The CDR3 is CASSLRGYGETQYF. The CDR3 nucleotides are TGTGCCAGCAGTTTGAGAGGGTATGGAGAGACCCAGTACTTC.

This chain joins TRBV27 and TRBJ1-1; no clear D gene. V dropped 5 bases and J dropped 7 bases, with 14 bases sitting between them. Per the germline V gene, CDR1 is MNHEY and CDR2 is SMNVEV (reference sequence). This CDR3 is 13 amino acids long. CDR3 amino acids: CASSLREGSEAFF. Here the CDR3 DNA reads TGTGCCAGCAGTCTCCGGGAGGGCAGTGAAGCTTTCTTT.

In its sample, this clonotype was seen many times. The J gene is TRBJ1-1, the V gene TRBV15; tentatively, D is TRBD1 (5 bases). Trimming stripped 1 base from V and 10 bases from J, with 10 bases between. Looked up from germline, CDR1 is LNHNV and CDR2 is YYDKDF (reference sequence). The CDR3 is 12 amino acids. CDR3 in amino acids: CATSRGEGRAFF. For the CDR3, the DNA is TGTGCCACCAGCAGAGGAGAGGGGAGAGCTTTCTTT.

This clonotype occurred many times. CDR3 in DNA: TGTGCCAGCAGGTTAGCGAACACCGGGGAGCTGTTTTTT. Protein sequence: CASRLANTGELFF. The chain uses TRBV5-6 and TRBJ2-2; D ambiguous. The CDR3 is made up of 13 amino acids. Germline values: CDR1 SGHDT, CDR2 YYEEEE. Trimming pared 5 bases from V and 0 bases from J, leaving 5 bases between. Full variable domain (rest looked up from reference TRBV5-6 and TRBJ2-2): DAGVTQSPTHLIKTRGQQVTLRCSPKSGHDTVSWYQQALGQGPQFIFQYYEEEERQRGNFPDRFSGHQFPNYSSELNVNALLLGDSALYLCASRLANTGELFFGEGSRLTVL.

This chain connects TRBV7-2 to TRBJ2-2; no definite D call. CDR1 and CDR2 (germline): SGHTA, FQGNSA. The CDR3 runs 13 residues. Trimming removed 4 bases from V and 5 bases from J, with 8 bases in between. The CDR3 protein is CASSSTLTGELFF. The CDR3 DNA reads TGTGCCAGCAGCTCTACTCTGACCGGGGAGCTGTTTTTT. The whole variable domain, remainder taken from reference TRBV7-2 and TRBJ2-2, is GAGVSQSPSNKVTEKGKDVELRCDPISGHTALYWYRQSLGQGLEFLIYFQGNSAPDKSGLPSDRFSAERTGGSVSTLTIQRTQQEDSAVYLCASSSTLTGELFFGEGSRLTVL.

CDR3 DNA: TGTGCCAGCAGCCGTACAGCGATTTACGAGCAGTACTTC. It codes for CASSRTAIYEQYF. The V call is TRBV28, the J call TRBJ2-7, with D uncertain. The CDR3 loop spans 13 amino acids. The germline V and J ends were trimmed by 6 bases and 4 bases, with 13 bases remaining between them. Germline values: CDR1 MDHEN, CDR2 SYDVKM.

This clonotype was detected many times. This chain's CDR3 is CASRGGYGYTF. The CDR3 coding sequence is TGTGCCAGCAGAGGGGGGTATGGCTACACCTTC. The chain combines TRBV12-3 or TRBV12-4 with TRBJ1-2; D is perhaps TRBD1 (6 bases). The CDR3 sequence is 11 residues long. V was trimmed by 6 bases and J by 5 bases, leaving 7 bases between them.

This clonotype was seen repeatedly, ten times or more. The J gene is TRBJ1-1, the V gene TRBV10-3, with 8 bases that match TRBD1. The CDR3 has 14 residues. The V segment lost 7 bases and the J segment 4 bases; nucleotides outside the gene matches: 8. CDR1 and CDR2 from the germline V gene are ENHRY and SYGVKD. The CDR3 DNA reads as TGTGCCATCACCGGACAGGGTGGCGGCACTGAAGCTTTCTTT. The encoded protein is CAITGQGGGTEAFF.

This clonotype was recorded at least ten times. The chain joins TRBV27 to TRBJ2-2; D gene unclear. Looked up from germline, CDR1 is MNHEY and CDR2 is SMNVEV (reference sequence). The CDR3 runs 12 residues. Between the trimmed V and J ends, which lost 7 bases and 8 bases, there was a span of 11 bases. CDR3 in amino acids: CASNAALGELFF. CDR3 in DNA: TGTGCCAGCAACGCGGCCTTGGGGGAGCTGTTTTTT.

The chain joins TRBV24-1 to TRBJ1-1; possible D gene TRBD1, 6 bases. Germline V gene data show CDR1 as KGHDR and CDR2 as SFDVKD. The CDR3 runs to 17 residues. V lost 9 bases and J lost 0, with 22 bases in between. The chain's CDR3 is CATPAGQLIGVNTEAFF. CDR3 DNA sequence: TGTGCCACCCCGGCAGGACAGTTAATTGGGGTGAACACTGAAGCTTTCTTT.

The V call is TRBV6-1, the J call TRBJ1-2; 8 nucleotides line up with TRBD1. Trimming cost V 6 bases and J 8 bases; bases outside gene matches: 8. The CDR3 runs 13 residues. Germline values: CDR1 MNHNS, CDR2 SASEGT. The CDR3 region has the DNA TGTGCCAGCAGCCAAGGACAGGGATCCGGCTACACCTTC. It specifies CASSQGQGSGYTF.

This clonotype was seen repeatedly, ten times or more. This chain uses TRBV7-2 with TRBJ2-2, with D maybe TRBD1 (5 bases). The germline CDR1 and CDR2 sequences are SGHTA and FQGNSA. V dropped 3 bases and J dropped 5 bases, with 10 bases sitting between them. This CDR3 spans 14 amino acids. The DNA of the CDR3 is TGTGCCAGCAGCTTTCGGACATCAACCGGGGAGCTGTTTTTT. Its protein product is CASSFRTSTGELFF.

This chain uses TRBV6-2 or TRBV6-3 with TRBJ1-5; TRBD1 aligns across 8 bases. This CDR3 region has 17 residues. Germline trimming cut 2 bases from V and 1 base from J; bases unmatched to any gene: 7. Germline loops: CDR1 MNHEY, CDR2 SVGEGT. Here the CDR3 DNA reads TGTGCCAGCAGTTACCGAGGACAGGGCGTAAGCAATCAGCCCCAGCATTTT. Residues: CASSYRGQGVSNQPQHF.

The sample holds many counts of this clonotype. The gene calls are TRBV5-1 and TRBJ1-2; D possibly corresponds to TRBD1 (6 bases). CDR1 SGHRS and CDR2 YFSETQ come from the germline V gene. V lost 4 bases to trimming and J lost 3 bases, with 13 bases between them. The CDR3 loop spans 14 amino acids. This chain's CDR3 is CASSLGRGDYGYTF. CDR3 nucleotide sequence: TGCGCCAGCAGCCTCGGGAGGGGGGACTATGGCTACACCTTC.

J is TRBJ2-7 and V is TRBV6-2 or TRBV6-3, with 9 bases that match TRBD1. Trimming took 9 bases from V and 11 from J; bases not matched to a gene: 5. The germline gives CDR1 MNHEY, CDR2 SVGEGT. CDR3 length: 10 amino acids. The CDR3 region is CASGTGPEYF. The CDR3 bases are TGTGCCAGTGGGACAGGGCCAGAGTACTTC.

The chain carries TRBV20-1 and TRBJ2-7, with unresolved D. The CDR3 extends over 13 amino acids. Germline CDR1 and CDR2: DFQATT and SNEGSKA (reference sequence). Trimming removed 2 bases from V and 3 bases from J, with 11 bases in between. The CDR3 loop reads CSARSSANYEQYF. CDR3 coding DNA: TGCAGTGCTAGATCCAGCGCGAACTACGAGCAGTACTTC.

The genes are TRBV30 and TRBJ1-1; D is uncertain. CDR1 GTSNPN and CDR2 SVGIG come from the germline V gene (reference sequence). There are 12 residues in the CDR3. The V and J ends lost 1 base and 3 bases respectively, with 6 bases between them. This CDR3 reads CAWSAQYTEAFF. As DNA, the CDR3 is TGTGCCTGGAGTGCTCAGTACACTGAAGCTTTCTTT. Complete variable domain (other parts from reference TRBV30 and TRBJ1-1): SQTIHQWPATLVQPVGSPLSLECTVEGTSNPNLYWYRQAAGRGLQLLFYSVGIGQISSEVPQNLSASRPQDRQFILSSKKLLLSDSGFYLCAWSAQYTEAFFGQGTRLTVV.

This clonotype was recorded at least ten times. The genes are TRBV18 and TRBJ2-5; no clear D gene. Germline assignment: CDR1 KGHSH and CDR2 LQKENI. The CDR3 has 14 residues. Trimming pared 6 bases from V and 5 bases from J, leaving 16 bases between. In nucleotides, the CDR3 is TGTGCCAGCTCGCCCCCACTTTGGCGGGAGACCCAGTACTTC. This translates into CASSPPLWRETQYF.

This clonotype turned up a few times. A single base separates this from a much larger clone, so it may be a read error. This chain joins TRBV30 and TRBJ1-5; no reliable D call. Germline CDR1 is GTSNPN and CDR2 is SVGIG (reference sequence). This CDR3 is 14 amino acids long. For the CDR3, the DNA is TGTGTCTGGAGTACTGAGTATAGCAATCAGCCCCAGCATTTT. Protein: CVWSTEYSNQPQHF.

This rearrangement joins TRBV12-3 or TRBV12-4 to TRBJ1-1; D remains ambiguous. Trimming cost V 7 bases and J 1 base, with 10 bases left between them. The CDR3 runs 13 residues. Here the CDR3 reads CASTFMGNTEAFF. Here the CDR3 DNA reads TGTGCCAGCACTTTCATGGGGAACACTGAAGCTTTCTTT.

This clonotype was seen a handful of times. The V gene is TRBV12-3 or TRBV12-4, the J gene TRBJ1-1; D might be TRBD1 (6 bases). This CDR3 region has 14 residues. Trimming cost V 2 bases and J 8 bases, with 15 bases left between them. CDR3 sequence reads: CASSLRGTIPEAFF. CDR3 coding DNA: TGTGCCAGCAGTTTAAGGGGGACCATACCCGAAGCTTTCTTT.

This clonotype was counted many times. This chain links TRBV24-1 with TRBJ1-2; 7 bases fit TRBD1. V lost 1 base to trimming and J lost 2 bases; unmatched junction nucleotides: 12. Germline V gene lookup returns CDR1 KGHDR and CDR2 SFDVKD. CDR3 length equals 18 residues. CDR3 nucleotide sequence: TGTGCCACCAGTGATTTAAACCACCCGCGGACAGGCAACTATGGCTACACCTTC. Protein sequence: CATSDLNHPRTGNYGYTF.

This clonotype was detected many times. The chain combines TRBV27 with TRBJ2-7; D unresolved. This CDR3 region has 15 residues. Trimming stripped 6 bases from V and 1 base from J, with 16 bases between. CDR1 is MNHEY and CDR2 is SMNVEV in the germline V gene (reference sequence). CDR3 loop: CASSRVIDGSYEQYF. The CDR3 DNA reads as TGTGCCAGCAGCCGTGTCATTGACGGTTCCTACGAGCAGTACTTC.

With respect to this clonotype: This may arise from a read error, as a much more abundant clone is one base away. The chain joins TRBV7-8 to TRBJ1-5; D is possibly TRBD1 (6 bases). V lost 7 bases to trimming and J lost 0 bases, with 13 bases between them. CDR3 length: 15 residues. Germline-derived CDR1 and CDR2 are SGHVS and FQNEAQ. The CDR3 DNA reads as TGTGCCAGCATCTTGGCAGGGGATAGCAATCAGCCCCAGCATTTT. Translation: CASILAGDSNQPQHF.

This clonotype was counted only a few times. The chain is built from TRBV3-1 and TRBJ2-4; D remains ambiguous. Germline V lookup: CDR1 LGHDT, CDR2 YNNKEL (reference sequence). V lost 6 bases and J lost 7, with 10 bases in between. This CDR3 comprises 12 residues. CDR3 sequence reads: CASSLDGNIQYF. CDR3 coding DNA: TGTGCCAGCAGTCTCGATGGGAACATTCAGTACTTC.

This clonotype was detected many times. The J gene is TRBJ1-2, the V gene TRBV29-1; no reliable D call. Germline CDR1 and CDR2: SQVTM and ANQGSEA. CDR3 length equals 12 residues. V was cut by 1 base and J by 2 bases, with 5 bases left in between. CDR3 region: CSVEGQNYGYTF. The CDR3 DNA follows: TGCAGCGTTGAAGGCCAGAACTATGGCTACACCTTC.